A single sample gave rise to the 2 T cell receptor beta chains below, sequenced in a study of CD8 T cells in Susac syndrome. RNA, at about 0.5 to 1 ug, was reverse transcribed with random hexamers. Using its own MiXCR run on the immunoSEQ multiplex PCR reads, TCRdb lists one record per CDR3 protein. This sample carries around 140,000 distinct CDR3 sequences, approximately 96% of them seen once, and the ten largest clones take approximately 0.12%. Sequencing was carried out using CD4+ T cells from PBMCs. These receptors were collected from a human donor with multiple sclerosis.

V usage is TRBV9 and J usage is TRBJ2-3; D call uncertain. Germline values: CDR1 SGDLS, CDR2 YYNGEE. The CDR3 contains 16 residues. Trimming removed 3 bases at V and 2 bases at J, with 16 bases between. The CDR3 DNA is TGTGCCAGCAGCGAAGACCGCGGTACCCTCACAGATACGCAGTATTTT. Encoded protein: CASSEDRGTLTDTQYF. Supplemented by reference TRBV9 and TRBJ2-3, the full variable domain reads DSGVTQTPKHLITATGQRVTLRCSPRSGDLSVYWYQQSLDQGLQFLIQYYNGEERAKGNILERFSAQQFPDLHSELNLSSLELGDSALYFCASSEDRGTLTDTQYFGPGTRLTVL.

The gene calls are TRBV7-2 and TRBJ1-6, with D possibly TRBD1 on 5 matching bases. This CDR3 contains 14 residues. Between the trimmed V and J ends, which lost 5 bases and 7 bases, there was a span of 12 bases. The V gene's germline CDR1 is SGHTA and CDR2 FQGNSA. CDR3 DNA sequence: TGTGCCAGCAGCCTGGGACTGACCAATTCACCCCTCCACTTT. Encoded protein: CASSLGLTNSPLHF. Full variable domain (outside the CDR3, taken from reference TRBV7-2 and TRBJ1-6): GAGVSQSPSNKVTEKGKDVELRCDPISGHTALYWYRQSLGQGLEFLIYFQGNSAPDKSGLPSDRFSAERTGGSVSTLTIQRTQQEDSAVYLCASSLGLTNSPLHFGNGTRLTVT.